This T cell receptor (beta chain) was captured by sequencing in a study of T cell responses to AZD1222 COVID-19 vaccine. With 1 base removed from V and 5 bases from J, the gap between germline ends came to 12 bases. Germline CDR1 and CDR2: MDHEN and SYDVKM. The CDR3 spans 15 residues. Sequenced by immunoSEQ multiplex PCR; TCRdb stores in-frame clones only, minus some. The sample yields 110,000 or so clones, more than 70% seen once. The source of this sequence is an adult who received the AZD1222 COVID-19 vaccine. This rearrangement joins TRBV28 to TRBJ2-1, with no clear D. Specimen: peripheral blood, collected 28 days after the second AZD1222 dose. CDR3 loop: CASSLLPGFNNEQFF. CDR3 coding DNA: TGTGCCAGCAGTTTATTGCCCGGTTTTAACAATGAGCAGTTCTTC.